Described below is a single TCR beta chain sequence and its context. Antigen unknown. The data were taken from a study of OX40 agonist ivuxolimab in advanced cancers. Overall study context: The dose-escalation cohort had hepatocellular carcinoma, melanoma, renal cell or head and neck cancer.

Study-wide points: Part of the nonresponder group also had normalized T-cell clonal expansion that was low. Mean expanded clone counts were higher in CD8+ than CD4+ T cells.

With 5 bases removed from V and 2 bases from J, the gap between germline ends came to 13 bases. The CDR3 covers 14 residues. CDR1 SEHNR and CDR2 FQNEAQ come from the germline V gene (reference sequence). Assay: immunoSEQ multiplex PCR; the TCRdb copy retains only in-frame clones and omits some. The sample records tens of thousands of clones, about 79% being singletons. The chain carries TRBV7-9 and TRBJ2-7; TRBD1 is a possible D gene (5 bases). Sequencing was performed on CD4+ or CD8+ T cells sorted from blood, taken in a trial of the OX40 agonist ivuxolimab. The sequence derives from an adult with an advanced solid tumor such as melanoma, head and neck, liver or kidney cancer. The CDR3 DNA reads as TGTGCCAGCAGCCAGGCCACAGGAGCCTACGAGCAGTACTTC. Translated: CASSQATGAYEQYF.